This T cell receptor (beta chain) was sequenced during a study of PD-1 and CTLA-4 blockade in melanoma. TCRdb keeps only in-frame clones here, not all; method: immunoSEQ multiplex PCR. The sample has 15,000 to 20,000 clones, about 69% seen once. The CDR3 totals 14 residues. CDR1 is SGDLS and CDR2 is YYNGEE in the germline V gene. V lost 3 bases to trimming and J lost 9 bases, with 13 bases between them. This receptor was identified in a human donor with melanoma. This chain uses TRBV9 with TRBJ1-6, with TRBD1 as a possible D gene (6 bases). Specimen: CD8+ T cells from peripheral blood, collected before anti-PD-1 treatment. CDR3 sequence: CASSAGGAGSPLHF. DNA for the CDR3: TGTGCCAGCAGCGCGGGGGGGGCCGGTTCACCCCTCCACTTT.